The sequence of this T cell receptor beta chain was determined in a study of blood T cell repertoires in COVID-19. Across the study: Donors in the United States, Italy and Spain gave samples during acute or convalescent COVID-19.

As handled by the study authors: Reference gene primer amplification gave nucleated cell count estimates. The table came from immunoSEQ multiplex PCR; TCRdb's copy has only in-frame clones and leaves some out. Clone size and the V and J calls come from that table; the DNA yielded D and trimming. The table includes 250,000 or so clones, over 80% detected once. Trimming took 0 bases from V and 5 from J, leaving 8 bases between them. The CDR3 sequence is 13 residues long. CDR1 and CDR2 (germline): SGHRS, YFSETQ. The cohort comprised adults aged about 18 to 89 years residing in about two dozen US areas. Participants' own reports of clinical history determined their cohort assignment.

The sample was PBMCs or T cells enriched from blood (not recorded which). The chain is built from TRBV5-1 and TRBJ1-2, with D hard to call. The source is a woman in her 30s with acute COVID-19. CDR3 sequence: CASSLGEGYGYTF. The CDR3, as DNA: TGCGCCAGCAGCTTGGGAGAGGGATATGGCTACACCTTC.